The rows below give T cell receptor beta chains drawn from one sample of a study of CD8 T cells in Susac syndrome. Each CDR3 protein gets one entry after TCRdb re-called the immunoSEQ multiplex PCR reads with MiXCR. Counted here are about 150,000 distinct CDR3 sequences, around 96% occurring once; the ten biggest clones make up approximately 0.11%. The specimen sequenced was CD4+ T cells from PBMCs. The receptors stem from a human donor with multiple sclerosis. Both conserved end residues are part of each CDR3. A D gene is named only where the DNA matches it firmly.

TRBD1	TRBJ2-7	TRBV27	CASSLRDRDASMDEQYF
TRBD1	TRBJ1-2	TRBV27	CASSLKPTGEYTF
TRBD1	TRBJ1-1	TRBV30	CAWRGDRLNTEAFF
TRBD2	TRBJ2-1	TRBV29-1	CSVEDRRGAYNEQFF
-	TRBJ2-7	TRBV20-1	CSASPLGESSLREQYF
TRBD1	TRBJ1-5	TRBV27	CASSYGQGSNQPQHF
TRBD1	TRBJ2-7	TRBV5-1	CASSLTLTGTEQYF
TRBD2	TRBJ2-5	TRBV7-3	CASSLSGGAGETQYF
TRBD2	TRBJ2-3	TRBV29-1	CSVEFGTSGMVQYF
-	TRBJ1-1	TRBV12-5	CASGVNTEAFF
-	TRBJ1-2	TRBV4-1	CASSQVQVRSGYTF
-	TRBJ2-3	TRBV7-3	CASSATHTDTQYF
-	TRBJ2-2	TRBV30	CAWTMKGNTGELFF
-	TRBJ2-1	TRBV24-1	CATSGQFNEQFF
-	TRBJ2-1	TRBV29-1	CSVAPLGAVDEQFF
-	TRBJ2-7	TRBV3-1	CASSPIASLEQYF
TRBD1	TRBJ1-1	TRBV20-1	CSALRDRSPNSDTEAFF
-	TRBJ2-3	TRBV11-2	CASSLRSVRRGGDTQYF